The rows below give T cell receptor beta chains drawn from one sample of a study of shared clonotypes between healthy human individuals. Measured with immunoSEQ multiplex PCR; TCRdb has only the in-frame clones, and not every one. The sample includes 300,000 to 400,000 clones, 80% to 90% of them seen just once. Sequenced: memory CD8+ T cells sorted from blood. These receptors came from a man in his late teens or twenties in good health. Each CDR3 is given without its conserved first and last residue.

V	J	CDR3
TRBV2	TRBJ1-5	ASSESSRYSNQPQH
TRBV7-9	TRBJ2-7	ASSFGGSYEQY
TRBV27	TRBJ1-1	ASSLTGITEAF
TRBV27	TRBJ2-7	ASSDRTLTYEQY
TRBV6-5	TRBJ2-5	ASSYLGGQY
TRBV30	TRBJ1-2	AWEERSNYGYT
TRBV7-8	TRBJ2-7	ASSLNLRLAGVENEQY
TRBV29-1	TRBJ1-1	SVPATAANTEAF
TRBV15	TRBJ2-7	ATSREGQGIYEQY
TRBV10-2	TRBJ1-4	ASSESVLGVDEKLF
TRBV4-1	TRBJ1-1	ASSRKGGLGTEAF
TRBV6-1	TRBJ2-4	ASGRGQGKNIQY
TRBV9	TRBJ2-7	ASSVVETPWEQY
TRBV29-1	TRBJ2-1	SSSSYNEQF
TRBV14	TRBJ2-5	ASSQDPWVQETQY
TRBV11-2	TRBJ2-5	ASSLIVEERTQY
TRBV10-3	TRBJ2-3	AIRYSTYTDTQY
TRBV7-9	TRBJ1-1	ASSLDGDLNTEAF
TRBV10-3	TRBJ2-3	AISELVTDNTDTQY
TRBV5-4	TRBJ2-5	ASSWSGHLETQY
TRBV2	TRBJ2-1	ASSELLEPDRTLSYNEQF
TRBV4-1	TRBJ1-1	ASSQDWGERTEAF
TRBV7-8	TRBJ2-3	ASSPLWDNTDTQY
TRBV7-6	TRBJ1-6	ASSSVVGPGDNSPLH
TRBV13	TRBJ2-7	ASSSQGLAGMHEQY
TRBV27	TRBJ2-7	ASSFSKGPTIYEQY
TRBV27	TRBJ2-3	ASRGLYTDTQY
TRBV4-1	TRBJ2-2	ASSQFVYREDTGELF
TRBV7-9	TRBJ1-1	ASSPIRGGDTEAF
TRBV2	TRBJ1-4	ATLQEATNEKLF
TRBV13	TRBJ2-7	ASSSLGPLYPYEQY
TRBV2	TRBJ1-2	ARTASLGLYGYT
TRBV18	TRBJ2-2	ASSPLVPSTGELF
TRBV27	TRBJ2-1	ASRARDRGVEQF
TRBV13	TRBJ2-3	ASSDHTGGNTDTQY
TRBV6-6	TRBJ1-6	ASGVGTKDSPLH
TRBV7-9	TRBJ2-3	ASSQTSGSTDTQY
TRBV5-4	TRBJ1-6	ASSLGGRYYNSPLH
TRBV7-6	TRBJ1-1	ASSFRIVRGTEAF
TRBV11-2	TRBJ1-5	ASKMGEANQPQH
TRBV7-6	TRBJ2-2	ASSPRQGMAGELF
TRBV11-2	TRBJ2-5	ASSLLFVGDPLN
TRBV4-3	TRBJ2-7	ASSQDIGGAYEQY
TRBV27	TRBJ1-1	ASSLIGLQGENTEAF
TRBV27	TRBJ2-5	ASNPGRGAQETQY
TRBV6-5	TRBJ2-7	ASRNQAEPFYEQY
TRBV4-1	TRBJ1-3	ASSQVTGSLLSGNTIY
TRBV4-2	TRBJ1-4	ASSQARDSEGTNEKLF
TRBV4-3	TRBJ2-7	ASSQGLDGASYEQY
TRBV28	TRBJ1-1	ASSGSGEANTEAF
TRBV5-4	TRBJ2-1	ASSAYSGGADNEQF
TRBV2	TRBJ2-5	ASADYGGSYQETQY
TRBV25-1	TRBJ1-6	ASSDDRFNSPLH
TRBV11-1	TRBJ2-7	ASRVTGAAEQY